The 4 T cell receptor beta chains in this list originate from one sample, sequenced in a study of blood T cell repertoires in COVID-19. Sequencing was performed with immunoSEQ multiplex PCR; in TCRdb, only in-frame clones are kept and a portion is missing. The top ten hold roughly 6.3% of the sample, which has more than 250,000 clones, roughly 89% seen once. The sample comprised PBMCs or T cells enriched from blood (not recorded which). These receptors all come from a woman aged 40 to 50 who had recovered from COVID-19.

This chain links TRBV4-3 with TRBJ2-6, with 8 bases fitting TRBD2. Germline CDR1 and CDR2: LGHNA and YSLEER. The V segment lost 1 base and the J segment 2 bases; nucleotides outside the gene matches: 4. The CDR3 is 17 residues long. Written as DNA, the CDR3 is TGCGCCAGCAGCCAAGGGACTAGCAATGCTGGGGCCAACGTCCTGACTTTC. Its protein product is CASSQGTSNAGANVLTF.

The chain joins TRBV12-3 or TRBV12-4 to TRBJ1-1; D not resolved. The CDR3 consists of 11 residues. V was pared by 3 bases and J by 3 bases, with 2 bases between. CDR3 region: CASSFDTEAFF. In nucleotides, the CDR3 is TGTGCCAGCAGTTTCGACACTGAAGCTTTCTTT.

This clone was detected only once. CDR3 coding DNA: TGTGCCAGCAGTTGGGGGAGGAGTGAGCAGTTCTTC. It encodes CASSWGRSEQFF. V and J are TRBV28 and TRBJ2-1, with D possibly TRBD2 on 6 matching bases. V was trimmed by 4 bases and J by 9 bases, leaving 10 bases between them. This CDR3 region has 12 residues. Germline assignment: CDR1 MDHEN and CDR2 SYDVKM.

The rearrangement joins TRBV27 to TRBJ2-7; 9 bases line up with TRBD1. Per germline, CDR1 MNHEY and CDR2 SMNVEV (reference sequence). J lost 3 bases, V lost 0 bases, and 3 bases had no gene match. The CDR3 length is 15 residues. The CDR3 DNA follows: TGTGCCAGCAGTTTATCGGGGACAGGGAACTACGAGCAGTACTTC. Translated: CASSLSGTGNYEQYF.